This is a list of T cell receptor beta chains from one sample in a study of blood T cell repertoires in COVID-19. Only in-frame clones appear in the TCRdb table, and some are missing; sequencing was by immunoSEQ multiplex PCR. The sample has 250,000 or so clones; approximately 80% are singletons. Sequenced input: peripheral blood. The receptors were gathered from a woman between 55 and 75 years old with active or convalescent COVID-19. Both conserved end residues are part of each CDR3. The D gene is left open where the match is weak. Clone size is not always given. Where it is, it says once, few, many or a class for expanded clones.

few,TRBD1,TRBV2,TRBJ2-7,TGTGCCAGCAGTGATTACCGGGACAGGGGGCTCGAGCAGTACTTC,CASSDYRDRGLEQYF
few,-,TRBV27,TRBJ1-2,TGTGCCAGCTTCAGGGGTGACTATGGCTACACCTTC,CASFRGDYGYTF
-,TRBD2,TRBV9,TRBJ2-7,TGTGCCAGCAGCGTAGGTGGCGGGGGGGACGAGCAGTACTTC,CASSVGGGGDEQYF
medium-sized,-,TRBV28,TRBJ1-3,TGTGCCAGCAGTACAGAGAGCTCTGGAAACACCATATATTTT,CASSTESSGNTIYF
-,-,TRBV19,TRBJ1-2,TGTGCCAGTCGCCGGGAGGGGGGCACCTATGGCTACACCTTC,CASRREGGTYGYTF
-,TRBD2,TRBV2,TRBJ2-1,TGTGCCATAGTGACTAGCGGGGGGGCTAATGAGCAGTTCTTC,CAIVTSGGANEQFF
-,-,TRBV3-1/TRBV3-2,TRBJ1-1,TGTGCCAGCAGCCAAGTGGTGGGGCAAGAAGCTTTCTTT,CASSQVVGQEAFF
-,-,TRBV7-9,TRBJ2-7,TGTGCCAGCAGCATGTCATCGGGGGACTTCGGGGAGCAGTACTTC,CASSMSSGDFGEQYF
few,TRBD1,TRBV18,TRBJ2-2,TGTGCCAGCTCATCAATTCCGGGACAGCAGAACACCGGGGAGCTGTTTTTT,CASSSIPGQQNTGELFF
few,-,TRBV15,TRBJ1-5,TGTGCCACCAGCAGAGCGGGAACAGCCCTTCAGCCCCAGCATTTT,CATSRAGTALQPQHF
few,-,TRBV15,TRBJ2-3,TGTGCCACCAGCAGAGATCGGCGGGGTACGCAGTATTTT,CATSRDRRGTQYF
-,-,TRBV29-1,TRBJ1-1,TGCAGCGTTGGAAACCCCCGCGAGGTAAGCACTGAAGCTTTCTTT,CSVGNPREVSTEAFF
-,-,TRBV3-1/TRBV3-2,TRBJ2-5,TGTGCCAGCAGCCGAATCCCGGGTCTGCAAGAGACCCAGTACTTC,CASSRIPGLQETQYF
-,TRBD1,TRBV6-5,TRBJ1-4,TGTGCCAGCAGCTTGACAGGGGGGGATGAAAAACTGTTTTTT,CASSLTGGDEKLFF
-,TRBD1,TRBV2,TRBJ1-1,TGTGCCAGCTCCCGACAGGGGGCAATGAACACTGAAGCTTTCTTT,CASSRQGAMNTEAFF
-,TRBD2,TRBV6-1,TRBJ2-7,TGTGCCAGCAGTGAAAGTCTAGCGGCCTACGAGCAGTACTTC,CASSESLAAYEQYF
few,-,TRBV27,TRBJ1-5,TGTGCCAGCAGCTGGCGGGGAGGGGATCAGCCCCAGCATTTT,CASSWRGGDQPQHF
-,-,TRBV19,TRBJ1-5,TGTGCCAGTAGTATAGGTGGCTGGGCTCAGCCCCAGCATTTT,CASSIGGWAQPQHF
-,TRBD2,TRBV10-1,TRBJ2-7,TGCGCCAGCTACCGACTAGCGGGAGAGGGCTACGAGCAGTACTTC,CASYRLAGEGYEQYF
-,TRBD1,TRBV7-2,TRBJ1-2,TGTGCCAGCAGCGCCGGGACAGGGAACTATGGCTACACCTTC,CASSAGTGNYGYTF
-,-,TRBV5-1,TRBJ1-4,TGCGCCAGCAGCTTGGTAGGGAGCAATGAAAAACTGTTTTTT,CASSLVGSNEKLFF
-,-,TRBV28,TRBJ1-2,TGTGCCAGCATCGACAGGAGTTCTAACTATGGCTACACCTTC,CASIDRSSNYGYTF
once,TRBD1,TRBV29-1,TRBJ1-1,TGCAGCGTTGGGCCAGGGGGCCCAACTGAAGCTTTCTTT,CSVGPGGPTEAFF
-,-,TRBV11-3,TRBJ2-1,TGTGCCAGCAGCGGCGGGACAGCCTCCTACAATGAGCAGTTCTTC,CASSGGTASYNEQFF
-,-,TRBV19,TRBJ2-3,TGTGCCAGTAGTATGCGGGACGGCACCACAGATACGCAGTATTTT,CASSMRDGTTDTQYF
-,TRBD1,TRBV7-7,TRBJ2-3,TGTGCTAGCAGCCCAGGGACAGCTAGCACAGATACGCAGTATTTT,CASSPGTASTDTQYF
few,-,TRBV30,TRBJ2-4,TGTGCCTGGGAACCCCCAGGGTCGGTCATTCAGTACTTC,CAWEPPGSVIQYF
-,TRBD1,TRBV2,TRBJ2-1,TGTGCCAGCAGGGGGACAGGGCTTAGGGGCTCCTACAATGAGCAGTTCTTC,CASRGTGLRGSYNEQFF
-,TRBD2,TRBV7-9,TRBJ2-1,TGTGCCAGCAGCTTATCAACGGGGGGAAGGGACAATGAGCAGTTCTTC,CASSLSTGGRDNEQFF
-,TRBD1,TRBV5-4,TRBJ2-3,TGTGCCAGCAGCACCCCCCGGGACAGGGCTTCAGATACGCAGTATTTT,CASSTPRDRASDTQYF
-,-,TRBV2,TRBJ2-1,TGTGCCAGCAAAAAGAATCCAGGGACTGACTACAATGAGCAGTTCTTC,CASKKNPGTDYNEQFF
-,TRBD2,TRBV6-6,TRBJ2-3,TGTGCCAGCAGCCCCCTAGCGGGGGGCGGCGGCAATACGCAGTATTTT,CASSPLAGGGGNTQYF
-,-,TRBV18,TRBJ2-7,TGTGCCAGCTCACCCGGAGCGGGCTACGAGCAGTACTTC,CASSPGAGYEQYF
-,TRBD1,TRBV9,TRBJ1-4,TGTGCCAGCAGTGCCTGGAAGGGACAGGGAGCTGAAAAACTGTTTTTT,CASSAWKGQGAEKLFF
-,-,TRBV19,TRBJ2-3,TGTGCCAGTACCCCGGGGGACAGAACCAGCACAGATACGCAGTATTTT,CASTPGDRTSTDTQYF
once,TRBD1,TRBV4-2,TRBJ1-6,TGTGCCAGCAGCCAAGAGTCAGGGGGTTCCTATAATTCACCCCTCCACTTT,CASSQESGGSYNSPLHF
-,TRBD1,TRBV3-1/TRBV3-2,TRBJ1-2,TGTGCCAGCAGCCCATCGACAGGGGGGGCTTTCGGGTATGGCTACACCTTC,CASSPSTGGAFGYGYTF
few,-,TRBV7-9,TRBJ2-2,TGTGCCAGCAGCTTAATGCCGGGAGGTCAGGGGGCGACCGGGGAGCTGTTTTTT,CASSLMPGGQGATGELFF
-,TRBD1,TRBV2,TRBJ2-1,TGTGCCAGCAGTGGATCCGGGACAGGCTCCTACAATGAGCAGTTCTTC,CASSGSGTGSYNEQFF
-,-,TRBV7-9,TRBJ1-6,TGTGCCAGCAGCTTAGCGCGCGACAGCTACTATAATTCACCCCTCCACTTT,CASSLARDSYYNSPLHF
few,-,TRBV6-5,TRBJ1-1,TGTGCCAGCAAGCTAGACCAGGGGAACACTGAAGCTTTCTTT,CASKLDQGNTEAFF